A selection of T cell receptor beta chains follows, all from one sample in a study of T cell changes during pregnancy in multiple sclerosis. Sequencing used immunoSEQ multiplex PCR; TCRdb keeps in-frame clones, though not all of them. This table holds under 45,000 clones, about 93% found once. Material: CD4+ T cells from peripheral blood mononuclear cells, obtained in the third trimester of pregnancy. The receptors were gathered from a female donor with multiple sclerosis, enrolled in a pregnancy study. CDR3s include the opening cysteine and the closing phenylalanine or tryptophan. A D gene is named only where the DNA matches it firmly. Clone size is not always given. Where it is, it says once, few, many or a class for expanded clones.

J gene: TRBJ2-5
D gene: NA
clone size: NA
CDR3 length: 16
V gene: TRBV2
CDR3 protein: CASSEAQWGLQETQYF
CDR3 DNA: TGTGCCAGCAGCGAAGCACAATGGGGACTGCAAGAGACCCAGTACTTC

J gene: TRBJ2-5
D gene: TRBD2
clone size: NA
CDR3 length: 14
V gene: TRBV30
CDR3 protein: CAWSLLAGGETQYF
CDR3 DNA: TGTGCCTGGAGTCTACTAGCGGGAGGGGAGACCCAGTACTTC

J gene: TRBJ2-7
D gene: NA
clone size: NA
CDR3 length: 15
V gene: TRBV19
CDR3 protein: CASSIYGQGGDEQYF
CDR3 DNA: TGTGCCAGTAGTATTTATGGGCAGGGAGGCGACGAGCAGTACTTC

J gene: TRBJ1-5
D gene: TRBD1
clone size: NA
CDR3 length: 13
V gene: TRBV15
CDR3 protein: CASGTGEDQPQHF
CDR3 DNA: TGTGCCTCCGGGACAGGGGAGGATCAGCCCCAGCATTTT

J gene: TRBJ2-5
D gene: NA
clone size: NA
CDR3 length: 13
V gene: TRBV5-1
CDR3 protein: CASSRDSQETQYF
CDR3 DNA: TGCGCCAGCAGCCGCGACAGCCAAGAGACCCAGTACTTC

J gene: TRBJ2-3
D gene: TRBD2
clone size: NA
CDR3 length: 18
V gene: TRBV2
CDR3 protein: CASSALASGGWGTDTQYF
CDR3 DNA: TGTGCCAGCAGTGCTCTAGCTAGCGGGGGGTGGGGCACAGATACGCAGTATTTT

J gene: TRBJ1-2
D gene: NA
clone size: NA
CDR3 length: 14
V gene: TRBV9
CDR3 protein: CASSVGGLNYGYTF
CDR3 DNA: TGTGCCAGCAGCGTAGGAGGGCTGAACTATGGCTACACCTTC

J gene: TRBJ2-1
D gene: NA
clone size: NA
CDR3 length: 15
V gene: TRBV5-1
CDR3 protein: CASSPAFLSDNEQFF
CDR3 DNA: TGCGCCAGCAGTCCCGCCTTCCTGTCGGACAATGAGCAGTTCTTC

J gene: TRBJ2-7
D gene: NA
clone size: NA
CDR3 length: 15
V gene: TRBV7-2
CDR3 protein: CASSLAAGNLYEQYF
CDR3 DNA: TGTGCCAGCAGCTTAGCGGCCGGGAACCTGTACGAGCAGTACTTC

J gene: TRBJ2-5
D gene: NA
clone size: NA
CDR3 length: 13
V gene: TRBV11-2
CDR3 protein: CASSLDRGETQYF
CDR3 DNA: TGTGCCAGCAGCTTAGACAGGGGAGAGACCCAGTACTTC

J gene: TRBJ2-7
D gene: NA
clone size: NA
CDR3 length: 13
V gene: TRBV6-5
CDR3 protein: CASRPGGGNEQYF
CDR3 DNA: TGTGCCAGCAGACCGGGTGGGGGGAACGAGCAGTACTTC

J gene: TRBJ1-1
D gene: NA
clone size: NA
CDR3 length: 13
V gene: TRBV6-1
CDR3 protein: CASLVYLNTEAFF
CDR3 DNA: TGTGCCAGCCTAGTGTACTTAAACACTGAAGCTTTCTTT

J gene: TRBJ2-1
D gene: TRBD2
clone size: NA
CDR3 length: 13
V gene: TRBV10-1
CDR3 protein: CASQREVNNEQFF
CDR3 DNA: TGCGCCAGCCAGCGGGAGGTGAACAATGAGCAGTTCTTC

J gene: TRBJ1-1
D gene: TRBD1
clone size: once
CDR3 length: 13
V gene: TRBV19
CDR3 protein: CASQGQGAAEAFF
CDR3 DNA: TGTGCCAGCCAAGGACAGGGGGCGGCTGAAGCTTTCTTT

J gene: TRBJ1-2
D gene: NA
clone size: NA
CDR3 length: 18
V gene: TRBV11-2
CDR3 protein: CASSSGAGTYRTNYGYTF
CDR3 DNA: TGTGCCAGCAGCTCTGGCGCAGGAACTTATAGGACTAACTATGGCTACACCTTC

J gene: TRBJ2-7
D gene: NA
clone size: NA
CDR3 length: 12
V gene: TRBV6-1
CDR3 protein: CASRSILREQYF
CDR3 DNA: TGTGCCAGCAGGTCGATCCTGCGCGAGCAGTACTTC

J gene: TRBJ1-5
D gene: NA
clone size: NA
CDR3 length: 16
V gene: TRBV4-1
CDR3 protein: CASSQEGGPGTQPQHF
CDR3 DNA: TGCGCCAGCAGCCAAGAAGGGGGACCGGGGACCCAGCCCCAGCATTTT

J gene: TRBJ1-1
D gene: NA
clone size: NA
CDR3 length: 14
V gene: TRBV6-1
CDR3 protein: CASRGVGEVTEAFF
CDR3 DNA: TGTGCCAGCAGAGGCGTAGGGGAGGTCACTGAAGCTTTCTTT

J gene: TRBJ1-2
D gene: TRBD1
clone size: once
CDR3 length: 15
V gene: TRBV7-2
CDR3 protein: CASSAMTGDFYGYTF
CDR3 DNA: TGTGCCAGCAGTGCAATGACAGGGGACTTCTATGGCTACACCTTC

J gene: TRBJ2-7
D gene: TRBD2
clone size: NA
CDR3 length: 17
V gene: TRBV18
CDR3 protein: CASSPRTSGSSSYEQYF
CDR3 DNA: TGTGCCAGCTCACCACGGACTAGCGGGAGTAGCTCCTACGAGCAGTACTTC

J gene: TRBJ1-2
D gene: NA
clone size: NA
CDR3 length: 14
V gene: TRBV6-1
CDR3 protein: CASSENPGRGGYTF
CDR3 DNA: TGTGCCAGCAGTGAAAACCCAGGGAGGGGTGGCTACACCTTC

J gene: TRBJ1-5
D gene: NA
clone size: NA
CDR3 length: 13
V gene: TRBV6-1
CDR3 protein: CASRDSVNQPQHF
CDR3 DNA: TGTGCCAGCAGGGACAGCGTGAATCAGCCCCAGCATTTT

J gene: TRBJ2-5
D gene: NA
clone size: NA
CDR3 length: 12
V gene: TRBV19
CDR3 protein: CASSIAGETQYF
CDR3 DNA: TGTGCCAGTAGTATAGCAGGGGAGACCCAGTACTTC

J gene: TRBJ1-5
D gene: TRBD1
clone size: NA
CDR3 length: 17
V gene: TRBV7-9
CDR3 protein: CASSLETGTGHNQPQHF
CDR3 DNA: TGTGCCAGCAGCTTAGAGACAGGGACAGGGCACAATCAGCCCCAGCATTTT

J gene: TRBJ2-1
D gene: NA
clone size: NA
CDR3 length: 11
V gene: TRBV30
CDR3 protein: CAWSQGGEQFF
CDR3 DNA: TGTGCCTGGAGCCAGGGCGGTGAGCAGTTCTTC

J gene: TRBJ1-5
D gene: TRBD1
clone size: once
CDR3 length: 14
V gene: TRBV19
CDR3 protein: CASSRTGRYQPQHF
CDR3 DNA: TGTGCCAGTAGCCGGACAGGGAGGTATCAGCCCCAGCATTTT

J gene: TRBJ1-2
D gene: NA
clone size: NA
CDR3 length: 12
V gene: TRBV5-4
CDR3 protein: CASSLSTVWYTF
CDR3 DNA: TGTGCCAGCAGCTTGAGCACGGTCTGGTACACCTTC

J gene: TRBJ2-1
D gene: TRBD1
clone size: NA
CDR3 length: 17
V gene: TRBV5-8
CDR3 protein: CASSLGRTGDSYNEQFF
CDR3 DNA: TGTGCCAGCAGCTTGGGTCGGACAGGCGACTCCTACAATGAGCAGTTCTTC

J gene: TRBJ2-2
D gene: TRBD1
clone size: NA
CDR3 length: 15
V gene: TRBV27
CDR3 protein: CASRNTGAGTGELFF
CDR3 DNA: TGTGCCAGCAGGAATACAGGGGCAGGCACCGGGGAGCTGTTTTTT

J gene: TRBJ1-2
D gene: NA
clone size: NA
CDR3 length: 14
V gene: TRBV19
CDR3 protein: CASSIARIDYGYTF
CDR3 DNA: TGTGCCAGTAGTATCGCGAGGATCGACTATGGCTACACCTTC

J gene: TRBJ2-1
D gene: NA
clone size: NA
CDR3 length: 13
V gene: TRBV5-4
CDR3 protein: CASSLDSTGEQFF
CDR3 DNA: TGTGCCAGCAGCTTGGATAGTACAGGAGAGCAGTTCTTC

J gene: TRBJ2-7
D gene: TRBD2
clone size: NA
CDR3 length: 16
V gene: TRBV5-4
CDR3 protein: CASSLAGAGGSLEQYF
CDR3 DNA: TGTGCCAGCAGCTTGGCCGGGGCGGGAGGATCTTTAGAGCAGTACTTC

J gene: TRBJ1-4
D gene: NA
clone size: NA
CDR3 length: 14
V gene: TRBV21-1
CDR3 protein: CASSTRDRGEKLFF
CDR3 DNA: TGTGCCAGCAGCACCCGGGACAGGGGTGAAAAACTGTTTTTT

J gene: TRBJ2-7
D gene: NA
clone size: NA
CDR3 length: 14
V gene: TRBV15
CDR3 protein: CATMHGGGRVEQYF
CDR3 DNA: TGTGCCACCATGCACGGGGGCGGGAGAGTCGAGCAGTACTTC

J gene: TRBJ2-1
D gene: NA
clone size: NA
CDR3 length: 16
V gene: TRBV7-8
CDR3 protein: CASSPSRGQGFHEQFF
CDR3 DNA: TGTGCCAGCAGCCCTAGTCGGGGCCAGGGGTTTCATGAGCAGTTCTTC

J gene: TRBJ1-6
D gene: TRBD1
clone size: NA
CDR3 length: 14
V gene: TRBV27
CDR3 protein: CASSYRGGHSPLHF
CDR3 DNA: TGTGCCAGCAGTTACAGGGGAGGTCATTCACCCCTCCACTTT

J gene: TRBJ1-2
D gene: NA
clone size: NA
CDR3 length: 14
V gene: TRBV5-4
CDR3 protein: CASSTDKKGYGYTF
CDR3 DNA: TGTGCCAGCTCGACCGACAAGAAGGGGTATGGCTACACCTTC

J gene: TRBJ1-3
D gene: TRBD1
clone size: NA
CDR3 length: 15
V gene: TRBV28
CDR3 protein: CASRSGQTSGNTIYF
CDR3 DNA: TGTGCCAGCAGGTCGGGACAGACCTCTGGAAACACCATATATTTT

J gene: TRBJ1-3
D gene: NA
clone size: once
CDR3 length: 15
V gene: TRBV5-1
CDR3 protein: CASSRIGSSGNTIYF
CDR3 DNA: TGCGCCAGCAGCCGGATAGGGAGCTCTGGAAACACCATATATTTT

J gene: TRBJ1-5
D gene: TRBD1
clone size: NA
CDR3 length: 15
V gene: TRBV6-5
CDR3 protein: CASRTGTGAHQPQHF
CDR3 DNA: TGTGCCAGCAGAACCGGGACAGGGGCCCATCAGCCCCAGCATTTT